This T cell receptor (beta chain) derives from a study of blood T cells in healthy people across ages. A second PCR of about 7 to 12 cycles used a sample-barcoded 5' primer and a J-beta primer mix. TCRdb processed the 5' RACE reads anew with MiXCR; each CDR3 protein has one entry. The repertoire holds 800,000 or so distinct CDR3 sequences, around 25% seen once, with 3.7% in the top ten. The CDR3 consists of 16 residues. The V end lost 3 bases, the J end lost 5 bases, and 16 bases lay between the germline ends. Per the germline V gene, CDR1 is LGHNA and CDR2 is YNFKEQ. The sample holds a few counts of this clonotype. This sample was shared with a second study, whose subject was T cells of mothers and their children. That study adds: Sequencing revealed no T cell clones that were persistent and microchimeric.

The chain recombines TRBV4-2 with TRBJ1-4; perhaps TRBD1 as D (6 bases). The TCR sequence derives from a boy aged 5-17 years in good health. The material sequenced was blood. CDR3 sequence reads: CASSHTMDSQNEKLFF. For the CDR3, the DNA is TGTGCCAGCAGCCACACAATGGACAGCCAAAATGAAAAACTGTTTTTT.